The 26 T cell receptor beta chains reported below all come from one sample, sequenced in a study of T cells after somatic rescue of genetic block. Here immunoSEQ multiplex PCR was the method, and the copy in TCRdb shows in-frame clones only, minus some. The sample lists tens of thousands of clones, 80% to 95% seen once, with 2.9% in the top ten. Source material: peripheral blood mononuclear cells (PBMCs). The receptor source for this set is a man between 35 and 55 years old.

The genes are TRBV23-1 and TRBJ2-7; D is unclear. TRBV23-1 is an ORF for which the function is uncertain. The CDR3 length is 17 residues. The ends were cut back, 1 base at V and 0 bases at J, with 16 bases in the middle. CDR3 in amino acids: CASSQCPGRKSSYEQYF. The CDR3 DNA reads TGCGCCAGCAGTCAATGCCCCGGCCGGAAGAGCTCCTACGAGCAGTACTTC.

This chain links TRBV5-4 with TRBJ1-1; maybe TRBD1 (6 bases). This CDR3 contains 14 residues. V lost 1 base and J 1 base, leaving 8 bases between the germline ends. Germline CDR1 reads SGHNT; CDR2 reads YYREEE (reference sequence). DNA of the CDR3: TGTGCCAGCAGCTTGATCAGGGGGAACACTGAAGCTTTCTTT. It encodes CASSLIRGNTEAFF.

The rearrangement joins TRBV5-4 to TRBJ1-1, with D unresolved. V was pared by 4 bases and J by 1 base, with 2 bases between. CDR3 size: 11 residues. Germline V lookup: CDR1 SGHNT, CDR2 YYREEE (reference sequence). CDR3 nucleotide sequence: TGTGCCAGCAGCAGGAACACTGAAGCTTTCTTT. It specifies CASSRNTEAFF.

The chain carries TRBV5-1 and TRBJ2-1; D is ambiguous. Germline V CDR1 and CDR2: SGHRS, YFSETQ. V lost 9 bases and J 0 bases, leaving 10 bases between the germline ends. CDR3 size: 13 residues. CDR3 sequence: CATRQSSYNEQFF. As DNA, the CDR3 is TGCGCCACTCGGCAGAGCTCCTACAATGAGCAGTTCTTC.

The chain carries TRBV6-5 and TRBJ2-7; 7 nucleotides align to TRBD2. The junction had 2 bases not matched to a gene; V was cut back by 0 bases and J by 3 bases. This CDR3 spans 14 amino acids. The germline gives CDR1 MNHEY, CDR2 SVGAGI. The CDR3 here is CASSYSKRDYEQYF. The CDR3 DNA reads as TGTGCCAGCAGTTACTCGAAGCGGGACTACGAGCAGTACTTC.

The CDR3 loop is CASSSGVRDGLSYEQYF. CDR3 sequence (DNA): TGTGCCAGCAGCTCGGGGGTCCGGGACGGTCTCTCCTACGAGCAGTACTTC. The chain links TRBV7-2 to TRBJ2-7; weak D call: TRBD2 (6 bases). Germline V CDR1 and CDR2: SGHTA, FQGNSA. The CDR3 runs 17 residues. Trimming removed 4 bases at V and 0 bases at J, with 19 bases between.

The rearrangement links TRBV18 to TRBJ2-3, with D tentatively TRBD1 (6 bases). CDR1 is KGHSH and CDR2 is LQKENI in the germline V gene. The CDR3 spans 16 residues. V gave up 6 bases and J gave up 1 base, with 17 bases separating them. The DNA for the CDR3 is TGTGCCAGCTCCCTGGACCGGGACATTCGCACAGATACGCAGTATTTT. This gives the protein CASSLDRDIRTDTQYF.

The V call is TRBV5-1, the J call TRBJ1-4; tentative D call: TRBD1 (6 bases). Between the trimmed V and J ends, which lost 2 bases and 12 bases, there was a span of 20 bases. This CDR3 region has 15 residues. Germline V gives CDR1 SGHRS, CDR2 YFSETQ. The CDR3 spells CASSLNILGAGELFF. Here the CDR3 DNA reads TGCGCCAGCAGCTTAAATATATTGGGGGCAGGTGAACTGTTTTTT.

This chain connects TRBV6-1 to TRBJ2-3; 10 bases line up with TRBD2. In germline, CDR1 is MNHNS, CDR2 SASEGT. V dropped 7 bases and J dropped 5; count of bases not matched to a gene: 6. The CDR3 totals 14 residues. DNA of the CDR3: TGTGCCAGCATGGCTAGCGGGAGCGGAGATACGCAGTATTTT. Its translation: CASMASGSGDTQYF.

The V call is TRBV9, the J call TRBJ2-3; D unresolved. This CDR3 has 18 amino acids. The V end was cut by 0 bases, the J end by 0 bases, with 17 bases between. The germline CDR1 and CDR2 sequences are SGDLS and YYNGEE. Here the CDR3 reads CASSVGVFVSRSTDTQYF. The CDR3 nucleotides are TGTGCCAGCAGCGTAGGAGTCTTTGTTAGCAGGAGCACAGATACGCAGTATTTT. The full variable domain, in which reference TRBV9 and TRBJ2-3 provide the parts outside the CDR3, is DSGVTQTPKHLITATGQRVTLRCSPRSGDLSVYWYQQSLDQGLQFLIQYYNGEERAKGNILERFSAQQFPDLHSELNLSSLELGDSALYFCASSVGVFVSRSTDTQYFGPGTRLTVL.

The chain joins TRBV15 to TRBJ2-7; 8 nucleotides align to TRBD2. This CDR3 comprises 17 residues. Germline V lookup: CDR1 LNHNV, CDR2 YYDKDF (reference sequence). V was pared by 0 bases and J by 0 bases, with 7 bases of the junction left unmatched. The CDR3 loop is CATSRDPGGGISYEQYF. CDR3 bases: TGTGCCACCAGCAGAGACCCGGGCGGGGGGATCTCCTACGAGCAGTACTTC.

The J gene is TRBJ2-5, the V gene TRBV6-5, with D uncertain. This CDR3 has 12 amino acids. V dropped 6 bases and J dropped 5 bases, with 10 bases sitting between them. Per the germline V gene, CDR1 is MNHEY and CDR2 is SVGAGI. The CDR3 bases are TGTGCCAGCAGCGCCGCTCGGGAGACCCAGTACTTC. The encoded protein is CASSAARETQYF.

V usage is TRBV19 and J usage is TRBJ2-2, with D possibly called TRBD1 or TRBD2 (6 bases each). The CDR3 contains 16 residues. Germline V CDR1 and CDR2: LNHDA, SQIVND (reference sequence). The V end was cut by 7 bases, the J end by 4 bases, with 19 bases between. The CDR3 DNA is TGTGCCAGTACCCCTGAGGGGGGCACGACCACCGGGGAGCTGTTTTTT. Amino acid sequence: CASTPEGGTTTGELFF.

This chain connects TRBV5-1 to TRBJ2-1, with D perhaps being TRBD1 or TRBD2 (5 bases each). CDR1 and CDR2 from the germline V gene are SGHRS and YFSETQ. V lost 4 bases and J lost 4, with 15 bases in between. This CDR3 contains 15 residues. This chain's CDR3 is CASSRPGGGYNEQFF. The DNA for the CDR3 is TGCGCCAGCAGCCGACCCGGTGGGGGTTACAATGAGCAGTTCTTC.

V gene TRBV5-4 combines with J gene TRBJ2-5; D remains unclear. The germline CDR1 and CDR2 sequences are SGHNT and YYREEE (reference sequence). The CDR3 runs 13 residues. Trimming removed 4 bases from V and 5 bases from J, with 12 bases in between. CDR3 DNA sequence: TGTGCCAGCAGCCGAGATGGGATGGAGACCCAGTACTTC. Translated, it gives CASSRDGMETQYF.

The chain recombines TRBV5-5 with TRBJ1-6, with a tentative D call TRBD1 (6 bases). Trimming took 0 bases from V and 0 from J, leaving 10 bases between them. CDR3 size: 17 residues. CDR1 and CDR2 (germline): SGHKS, YYEKEE (reference sequence). CDR3 bases: TGTGCCAGCAGCTTGGGCGGACAGAGCTCCTATAATTCACCCCTCCACTTT. This sequence encodes CASSLGGQSSYNSPLHF.

This chain connects TRBV11-1 to TRBJ2-3; no clear D. Germline V gene lookup returns CDR1 SGHAT and CDR2 FQDESV (reference sequence). V lost 4 bases to trimming and J lost 6 bases, with 17 bases between them. The CDR3 has 15 residues. This chain's CDR3 is CASSYGPLGSDTQYF. CDR3 sequence (DNA): TGTGCCAGCAGCTACGGACCTCTGGGGTCCGATACGCAGTATTTT. Drawing the rest from reference TRBV11-1 and TRBJ2-3, the complete variable domain is EAEVAQSPRYKITEKSQAVAFWCDPISGHATLYWYRQILGQGPELLVQFQDESVVDDSQLPKDRFSAERLKGVDSTLKIQPAELGDSAMYLCASSYGPLGSDTQYFGPGTRLTVL.

J is TRBJ2-2 and V is TRBV5-1, with 8 bases matching TRBD2. Trimming took 1 base from V and 2 from J; bases not matched to a gene: 7. The CDR3 runs to 17 residues. Germline V gene lookup returns CDR1 SGHRS and CDR2 YFSETQ. The CDR3 is CASSLRRGGQNTGELFF. CDR3 nucleotides: TGCGCCAGCAGCTTGCGCCGGGGGGGCCAAAACACCGGGGAGCTGTTTTTT.

The chain uses TRBV5-1 and TRBJ2-5; weak D call: TRBD1 (6 bases). The CDR3 extends over 15 amino acids. Germline CDR1 SGHRS, CDR2 YFSETQ. The V end lost 4 bases, the J end lost 0 bases, and 13 bases lay between the germline ends. CDR3 sequence reads: CASSPETGYQETQYF. The CDR3 DNA reads as TGCGCCAGCAGCCCGGAAACAGGGTACCAAGAGACCCAGTACTTC.

The V call is TRBV7-8, the J call TRBJ2-5; possible D gene TRBD2, 6 bases. Germline loops: CDR1 SGHVS, CDR2 FQNEAQ. The CDR3 runs 15 residues. Between the trimmed V and J ends, which lost 6 bases and 1 base, there was a span of 15 bases. CDR3 amino acids: CASRRRRDLQETQYF. The CDR3 coding sequence is TGTGCCAGCAGGCGTAGGAGGGACCTCCAAGAGACCCAGTACTTC.

This sequence joins TRBV7-3 and TRBJ2-1; no clear D gene. CDR1 and CDR2 (germline): SGHTA, FQGTGA. Trimming removed 2 bases at V and 5 bases at J, with 7 bases between. This CDR3 spans 13 amino acids. The CDR3, as DNA: TGTGCCAGCAGCTTAGGCCCGGACAATGAGCAGTTCTTC. This translates into CASSLGPDNEQFF.

With respect to this clone: The junction shows a germline mismatch at one end, possibly a read error. The chain has TRBV7-2 and TRBJ1-5; D is unresolved. Germline V lookup: CDR1 SGHTA, CDR2 FQGNSA. The CDR3 has 14 amino acids. CDR3 in DNA: TGTGCCAGCAGCTCCCAATATAGCAATCGGCCCCAGCATTTT. Translated: CASSSQYSNRPQHF.

This sequence joins TRBV7-3 and TRBJ2-1; D call uncertain. V lost 1 base, J lost 3 bases, and 10 bases lay in between. CDR3 length: 15 amino acids. Germline CDR1 and CDR2: SGHTA and FQGTGA. Here the CDR3 DNA reads TGTGCCAGCAGCTTAAGGTCAGCGAACTACAATGAGCAGTTCTTC. It codes for CASSLRSANYNEQFF.

The CDR3 sequence is CASSPVQGGFGQPQHF. The CDR3 DNA sequence: TGTGCCAGCTCACCAGTACAAGGCGGTTTCGGTCAGCCCCAGCATTTT. V is TRBV18 and J is TRBJ1-5; no clear D gene. Trimming pared 2 bases from V and 6 bases from J, leaving 17 bases between. The CDR3 consists of 16 residues. Germline values: CDR1 KGHSH, CDR2 LQKENI.

The table lists this clone with a count of one. The V call is TRBV4-2, the J call TRBJ1-2, with D possibly being TRBD1 (5 bases). The CDR3 runs 15 residues. Trimming left V 0 bases short and J 8 bases short, with 16 bases between. Germline V gene sequence: CDR1 LGHNA, CDR2 YNFKEQ. This CDR3 is CASSQEGRSSSGYTF. The DNA for the CDR3 is TGTGCCAGCAGCCAAGAGGGACGGTCCTCCTCCGGCTACACCTTC.

This chain links TRBV4-1 with TRBJ2-5; 7 bases are shared with TRBD1. V lost 0 bases to trimming and J lost 3 bases; unmatched junction nucleotides: 10. This CDR3 contains 17 residues. Germline CDR1 and CDR2: MGHRA and YSYEKL. The DNA of the CDR3 is TGCGCCAGCAGCCAAGAACAGGGGATGGACTCTAAAGAGACCCAGTACTTC. Translated, it gives CASSQEQGMDSKETQYF.